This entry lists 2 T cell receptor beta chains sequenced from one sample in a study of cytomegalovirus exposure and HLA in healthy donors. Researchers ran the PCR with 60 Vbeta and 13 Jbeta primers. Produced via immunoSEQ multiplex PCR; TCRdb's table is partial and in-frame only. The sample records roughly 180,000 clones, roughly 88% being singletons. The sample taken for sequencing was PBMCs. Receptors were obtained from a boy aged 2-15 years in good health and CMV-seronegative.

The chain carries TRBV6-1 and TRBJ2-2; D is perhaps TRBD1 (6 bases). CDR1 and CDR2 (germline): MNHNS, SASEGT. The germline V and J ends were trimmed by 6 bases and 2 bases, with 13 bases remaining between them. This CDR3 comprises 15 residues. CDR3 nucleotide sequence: TGTGCCAGCAGCTATCAGGGGAGTAACACCGGGGAGCTGTTTTTT. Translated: CASSYQGSNTGELFF.

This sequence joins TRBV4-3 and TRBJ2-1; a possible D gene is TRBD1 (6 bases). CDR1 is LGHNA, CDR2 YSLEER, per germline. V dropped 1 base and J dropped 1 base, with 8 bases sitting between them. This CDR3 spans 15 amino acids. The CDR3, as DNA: TGCGCCAGCAGCCAAGTAAGGGGGTCCTACAATGAGCAGTTCTTC. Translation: CASSQVRGSYNEQFF.